This T cell receptor beta chain was obtained from a study of human T cells and chemical hapten exposure (dated by TCRdb to about 2021). Broadly, across the study: For sensitization, 2% DPC in acetone was applied to a 2 cm by 2 cm area of upper inner arm skin. Approximately 30 alopecia patients provided blood for TCR sequencing at one to four time points (pre-sensitization, 2, 6 and 24 weeks). Alopecia areata with under or over 50% scalp involvement, alopecia totalis and alopecia universalis were represented in the patient cohort, which was mostly female. Patch testing was performed on the upper back with Finn chambers containing 0.01% DPC, and the patch tests were scored after 6 days according to International Contact Dermatitis Research Group standards. Peripheral blood TCR repertoire changes were tracked in vivo in alopecia patients during primary and secondary sensitization to the hapten diphenylcyclopropenone (DPC). Blood samples were taken from patients before sensitization (week 0) and at 2, 6 and about 24 weeks after DPC sensitization. Patients additionally received weekly therapeutic DPC doses to the scalp throughout the approximately 24-week study period. Libraries were pooled for sequencing, and per-sample TCR yields varied mainly because of small differences in library volumes within the pool. Here is what the overall study found, with its caveats: The number of TCRs above 1 in 1000 frequency did not change with DPC sensitization; there was no evidence of global repertoire structure alterations. Significantly more large CDR3 similarity clusters were formed by expanded TCRs than by pre-sensitization or healthy control sets, consistent with antigen-driven responses. Repeated subsampling changed both the strength of the expansion versus patch-test correlation and the threshold at which the correlation became significant. All patients had alopecia, a presumed autoimmune disease, so their immune response might differ from that of healthy individuals. Patch test score was positively correlated with the number of PT1 expanded TCRs, with significance at thresholds 8, 16 and 32 but not at 4.

Library method: RACE. Sequencing used a NextSeq 500. Library preparation attached unique molecular identifiers to individual cDNA molecules for quantitative, reproducible TCR counting. For every blood RNA sample, sequencing covered both the TCR alpha and TCR beta chains. The source study handled its data this way. The median number of TCRs per sample was roughly 100,000, ranging from about 23,224 to 750,000. The Decombinator software suite was used to annotate V, J and CDR3 in the TCR reads. Every sample was subsampled to the same number of TCRs (28,000) for the PS versus PT1 abundance plots. Expanded TCRs were defined as absent before sensitization and observed at least eight times at the 2-week time point. Using fastp trimming at Q25 and MiXCR clonotype assembly, TCRdb reanalyzed the public sequencing data and kept in-frame beta chains. Here each entry gathers all rows of one CDR3 protein and keeps the most common genes and DNA. TCRdb's processing, not the study's, gives the V and J calls here. In this sample the table shows around 77,000 distinct CDR3 sequences, roughly 9.8% of which occur a single time. About 3.1% of the sample is held by the ten biggest clonotypes.

This clonotype has a count of ten or more. Which antigen it targets is not known. No much larger clone exists at a distance of one base, and base qualities are not known. The time point label of this sample denotes: patch test 1, 2 weeks after DPC sensitization. The treatment or condition label for this specimen denotes: therapeutic diphenylcyclopropenone sensitization with weekly scalp DPC. At every patch-test visit, the blood draw took place before the patch test was put on. Patients were eligible if aged 18 to 70, diagnosed with alopecia and judged suitable for DPC therapy, and pregnant patients were excluded. Unfractionated whole blood was collected in Tempus Blood RNA tubes, and total RNA was extracted from that blood. The CDR3, cysteine through phenylalanine, is 12 amino acids long. The only DNA kept is the CDR3, 36 bases in frame from the first base. V lost 5 bases and J lost 9 bases; the stretch between them is 13 bases long. Reading the germline V gene gives CDR1 SGHAT and CDR2 FQNNGV.

The sequence joins TRBV11-2 to TRBJ1-1, and possibly TRBD1, on 6 matching bases. This receptor was obtained from a woman in her thirties or forties with alopecia areata. Some clones in this sample may be carry-over from other donors' samples. Material: whole blood, obtained in connection with sensitization to the hapten diphenylcyclopropenone (DPC). This receptor carries the CDR3 CASSQNRVQAFF. The bases are TGTGCCAGCAGCCAGAACAGGGTCCAAGCTTTCTTT.